This T cell receptor beta chain was profiled in a study of blood T cell repertoires in COVID-19. Overall study: Samples taken during acute and convalescent COVID-19 were collected in the United States, Italy and Spain. PBMCs, B-cell-depleted T cells, or T cells provided the cDNA or gDNA that made up the material.

This clone was observed a single time. Germline values: CDR1 MRHNA, CDR2 SNTAGT. V shed 6 bases, J shed 8 bases, and the junction held 5 bases outside the gene matches. This CDR3 spans 15 amino acids. In the authors' methods: By means of reference gene primer amplification, nucleated cell counts were estimated. Profiled with immunoSEQ multiplex PCR; TCRdb holds only in-frame clones, not every one. The V and J calls and the clone size are those of that table, but D and trimming were determined from the DNA. The sample holds about 160,000 clones, approximately 95% seen once. What was sequenced was peripheral blood. The V call is TRBV6-4, the J call TRBJ2-1; 15 bases map to TRBD2. The TCR was taken from a woman in her fifties or sixties with acute or convalescent COVID-19. This chain's CDR3 is CASSRTSGGVYEQFF. The CDR3 DNA follows: TGTGCCAGCAGCCGGACTAGCGGGGGGGTCTATGAGCAGTTCTTC.